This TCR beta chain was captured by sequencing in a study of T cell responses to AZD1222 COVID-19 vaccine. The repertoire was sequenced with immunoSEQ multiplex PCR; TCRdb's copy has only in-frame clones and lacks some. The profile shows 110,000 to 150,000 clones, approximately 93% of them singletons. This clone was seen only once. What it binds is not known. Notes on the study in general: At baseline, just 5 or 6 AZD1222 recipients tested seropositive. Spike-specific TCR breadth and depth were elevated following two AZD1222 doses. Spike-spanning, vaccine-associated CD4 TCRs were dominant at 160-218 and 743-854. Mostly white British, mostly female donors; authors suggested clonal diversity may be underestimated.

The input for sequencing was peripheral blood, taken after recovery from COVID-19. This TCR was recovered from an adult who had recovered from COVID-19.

CDR3 protein: CASSAGQVVQPQHF. In DNA, the CDR3 is TGTGCCAGCAGCGCCGGACAGGTGGTTCAGCCCCAGCATTTT. The chain is built from TRBV7-9 and TRBJ1-5; 7 bases are a match to TRBD1. Germline loops: CDR1 SEHNR, CDR2 FQNEAQ (reference sequence). The CDR3 is made up of 14 amino acids. Trimming took 5 bases from V and 6 from J; bases not matched to a gene: 7.